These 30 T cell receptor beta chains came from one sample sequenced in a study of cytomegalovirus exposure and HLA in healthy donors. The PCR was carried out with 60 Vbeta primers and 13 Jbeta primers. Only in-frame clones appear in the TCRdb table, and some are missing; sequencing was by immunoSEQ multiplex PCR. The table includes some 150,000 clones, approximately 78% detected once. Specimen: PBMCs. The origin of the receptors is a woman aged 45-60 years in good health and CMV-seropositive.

The CDR3 protein is CASSLSNRADTQYF. CDR3 bases: TGTGCCAGCAGCTTAAGTAACAGGGCAGATACGCAGTATTTT. The rearrangement joins TRBV7-3 to TRBJ2-3; tentative D call: TRBD1 (6 bases). V dropped 1 base and J dropped 4 bases, with 9 bases sitting between them. The CDR3 sequence is 14 residues long. From germline, CDR1 is SGHTA and CDR2 FQGTGA.

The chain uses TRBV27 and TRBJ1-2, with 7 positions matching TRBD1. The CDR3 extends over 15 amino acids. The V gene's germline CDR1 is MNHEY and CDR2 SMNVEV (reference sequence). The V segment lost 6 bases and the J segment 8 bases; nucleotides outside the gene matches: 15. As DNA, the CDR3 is TGTGCCAGCAGCTACAACCGACAGGGTGGCGTAGGCTACACCTTC. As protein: CASSYNRQGGVGYTF.

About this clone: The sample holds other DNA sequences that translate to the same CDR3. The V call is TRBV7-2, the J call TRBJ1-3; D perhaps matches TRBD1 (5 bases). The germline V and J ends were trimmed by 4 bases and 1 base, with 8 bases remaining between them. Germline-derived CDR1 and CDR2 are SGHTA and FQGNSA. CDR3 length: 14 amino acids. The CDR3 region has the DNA TGTGCCAGCAGCTCACAGGTGTCTGGAAACACCATATATTTT. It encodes CASSSQVSGNTIYF.

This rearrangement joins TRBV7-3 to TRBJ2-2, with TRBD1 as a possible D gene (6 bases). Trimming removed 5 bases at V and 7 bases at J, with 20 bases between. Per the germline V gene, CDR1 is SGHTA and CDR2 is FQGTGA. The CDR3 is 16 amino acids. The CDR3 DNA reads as TGTGCCAGCAGCCATGTGTTAGGGGGAAGGGGCGGGGAGCTGTTTTTT. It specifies CASSHVLGGRGGELFF.

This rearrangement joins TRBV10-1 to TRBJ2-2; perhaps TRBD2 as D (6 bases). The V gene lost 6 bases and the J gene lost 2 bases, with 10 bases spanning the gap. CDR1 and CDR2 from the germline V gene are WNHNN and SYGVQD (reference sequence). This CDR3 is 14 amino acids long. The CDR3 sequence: CASSGTYNTGELFF. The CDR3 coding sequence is TGCGCCAGCAGCGGGACTTATAACACCGGGGAGCTGTTTTTT.

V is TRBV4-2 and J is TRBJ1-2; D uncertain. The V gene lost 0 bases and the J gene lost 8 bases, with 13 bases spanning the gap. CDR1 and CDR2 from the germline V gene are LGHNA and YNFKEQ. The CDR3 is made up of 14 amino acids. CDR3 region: CASSQEFGFGGYTF. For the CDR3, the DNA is TGTGCCAGCAGCCAAGAATTCGGGTTTGGGGGCTACACCTTC.

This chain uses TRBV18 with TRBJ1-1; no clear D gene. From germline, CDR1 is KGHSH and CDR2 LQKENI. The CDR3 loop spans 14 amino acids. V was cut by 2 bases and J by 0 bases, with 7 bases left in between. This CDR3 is CASSPEIMNTEAFF. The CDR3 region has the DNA TGTGCCAGCTCACCAGAGATCATGAACACTGAAGCTTTCTTT.

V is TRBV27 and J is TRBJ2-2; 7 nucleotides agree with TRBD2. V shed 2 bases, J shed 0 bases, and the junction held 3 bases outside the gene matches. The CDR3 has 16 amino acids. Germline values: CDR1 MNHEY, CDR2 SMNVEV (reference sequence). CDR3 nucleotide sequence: TGTGCCAGCAGTTTACTAGCGGACCCGAACACCGGGGAGCTGTTTTTT. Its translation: CASSLLADPNTGELFF.

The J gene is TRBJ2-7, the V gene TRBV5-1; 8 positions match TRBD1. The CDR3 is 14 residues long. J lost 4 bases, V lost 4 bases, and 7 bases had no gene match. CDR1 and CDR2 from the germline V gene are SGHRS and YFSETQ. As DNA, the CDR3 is TGCGCCAGCAGCCCCCGGGACAGGTCATACGAGCAGTACTTC. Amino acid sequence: CASSPRDRSYEQYF.

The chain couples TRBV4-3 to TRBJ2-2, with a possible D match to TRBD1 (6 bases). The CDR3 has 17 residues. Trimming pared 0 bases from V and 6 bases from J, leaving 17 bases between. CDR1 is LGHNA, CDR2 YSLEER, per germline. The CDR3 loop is CASSQEGSRGLSGELFF. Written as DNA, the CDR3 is TGCGCCAGCAGCCAAGAAGGAAGCAGGGGTTTATCCGGGGAGCTGTTTTTT.

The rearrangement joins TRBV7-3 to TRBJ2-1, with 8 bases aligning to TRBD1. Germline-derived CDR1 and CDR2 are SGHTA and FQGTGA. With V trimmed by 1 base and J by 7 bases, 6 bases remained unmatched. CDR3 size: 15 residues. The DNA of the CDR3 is TGTGCCAGCAGCTTAAGGCAGGGGGCGAAGAATGAGCAGTTCTTC. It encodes CASSLRQGAKNEQFF.

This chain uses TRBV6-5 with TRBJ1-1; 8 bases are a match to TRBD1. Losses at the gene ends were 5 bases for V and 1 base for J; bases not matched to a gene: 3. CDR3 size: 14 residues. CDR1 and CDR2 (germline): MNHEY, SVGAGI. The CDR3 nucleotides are TGTGCCAGCAGTGATGACAGGGGGAACACTGAAGCTTTCTTT. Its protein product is CASSDDRGNTEAFF.

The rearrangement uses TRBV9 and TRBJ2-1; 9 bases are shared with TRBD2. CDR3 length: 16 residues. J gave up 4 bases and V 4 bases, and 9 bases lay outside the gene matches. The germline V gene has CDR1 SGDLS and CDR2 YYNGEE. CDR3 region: CASSLRRGGFYNEQFF. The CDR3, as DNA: TGTGCCAGCAGCCTTAGGCGGGGGGGCTTTTACAATGAGCAGTTCTTC.

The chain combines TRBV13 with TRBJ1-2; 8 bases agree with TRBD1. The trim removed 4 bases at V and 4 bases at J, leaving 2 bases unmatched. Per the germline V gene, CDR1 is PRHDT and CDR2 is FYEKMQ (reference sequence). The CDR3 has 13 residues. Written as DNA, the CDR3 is TGTGCCAGCAGCTCGGACAGGGTCTATGGCTACACCTTC. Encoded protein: CASSSDRVYGYTF.

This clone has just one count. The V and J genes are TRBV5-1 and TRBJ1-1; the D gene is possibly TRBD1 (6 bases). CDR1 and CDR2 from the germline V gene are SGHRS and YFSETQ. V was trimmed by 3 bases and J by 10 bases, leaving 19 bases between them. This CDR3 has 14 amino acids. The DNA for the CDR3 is TGCGCCAGCAGCTCCACAGGGCCCTCCTACGGAGCTTTCTTT. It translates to CASSSTGPSYGAFF.

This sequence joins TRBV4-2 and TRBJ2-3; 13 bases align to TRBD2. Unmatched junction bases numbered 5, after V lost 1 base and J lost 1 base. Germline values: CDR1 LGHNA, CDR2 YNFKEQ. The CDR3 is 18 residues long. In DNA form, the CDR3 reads TGTGCCAGCAGCCAAGCCTTCGGACTAGCGGGAGGCACAGATACGCAGTATTTT. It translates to CASSQAFGLAGGTDTQYF.

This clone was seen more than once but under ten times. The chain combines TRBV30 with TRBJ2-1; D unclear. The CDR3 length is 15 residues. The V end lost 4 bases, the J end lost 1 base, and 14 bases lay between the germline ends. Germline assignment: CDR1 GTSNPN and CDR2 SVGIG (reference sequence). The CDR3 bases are TGTGCCTGGAAATTTGGAAGACTTTCCTACAATGAGCAGTTCTTC. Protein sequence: CAWKFGRLSYNEQFF.

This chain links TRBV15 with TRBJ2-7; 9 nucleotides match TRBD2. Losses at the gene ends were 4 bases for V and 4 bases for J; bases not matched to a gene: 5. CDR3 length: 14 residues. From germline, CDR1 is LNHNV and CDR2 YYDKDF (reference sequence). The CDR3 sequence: CATSIGGGVYEQYF. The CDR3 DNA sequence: TGTGCCACCAGCATCGGCGGGGGGGTTTACGAGCAGTACTTC.

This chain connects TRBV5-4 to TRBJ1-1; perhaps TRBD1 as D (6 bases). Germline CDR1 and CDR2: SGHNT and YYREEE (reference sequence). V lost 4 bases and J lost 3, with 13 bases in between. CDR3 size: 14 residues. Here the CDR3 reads CASSNRVGDTEAFF. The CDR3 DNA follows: TGTGCCAGCAGCAACAGGGTCGGAGACACTGAAGCTTTCTTT.

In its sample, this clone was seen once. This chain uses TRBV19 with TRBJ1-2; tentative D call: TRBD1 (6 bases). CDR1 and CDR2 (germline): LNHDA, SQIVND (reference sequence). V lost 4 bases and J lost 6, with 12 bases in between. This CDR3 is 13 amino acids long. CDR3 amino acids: CASSKQGAHGYTF. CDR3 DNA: TGTGCCAGTAGTAAACAGGGAGCCCATGGCTACACCTTC.

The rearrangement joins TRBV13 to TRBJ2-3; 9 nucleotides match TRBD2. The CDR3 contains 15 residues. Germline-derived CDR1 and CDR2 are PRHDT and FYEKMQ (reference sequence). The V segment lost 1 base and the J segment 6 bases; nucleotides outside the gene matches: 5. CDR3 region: CASSLERGVQDTQYF. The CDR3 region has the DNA TGTGCCAGCAGCTTAGAGCGGGGGGTTCAGGATACGCAGTATTTT.

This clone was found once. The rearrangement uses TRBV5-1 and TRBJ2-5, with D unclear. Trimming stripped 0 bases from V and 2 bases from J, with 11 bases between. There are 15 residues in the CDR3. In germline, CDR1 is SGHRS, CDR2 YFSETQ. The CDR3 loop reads CASSLAGVEQETQYF. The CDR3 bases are TGCGCCAGCAGCTTGGCCGGTGTGGAGCAAGAGACCCAGTACTTC.

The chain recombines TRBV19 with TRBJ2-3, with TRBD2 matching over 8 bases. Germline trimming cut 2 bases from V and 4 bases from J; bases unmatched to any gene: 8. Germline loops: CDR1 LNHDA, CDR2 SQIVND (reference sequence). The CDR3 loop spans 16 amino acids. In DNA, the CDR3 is TGTGCCAGTAGTATAAGCGGTAGCGGGGCGGCAGATACGCAGTATTTT. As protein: CASSISGSGAADTQYF. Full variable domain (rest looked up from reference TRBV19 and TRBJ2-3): DGGITQSPKYLFRKEGQNVTLSCEQNLNHDAMYWYRQDPGQGLRLIYYSQIVNDFQKGDIAEGYSVSREKKESFPLTVTSAQKNPTAFYLCASSISGSGAADTQYFGPGTRLTVL.

CDR3 loop: CASSPGTDTYEQYF. CDR3 nucleotide sequence: TGCGCCAGCAGCCCCGGGACAGATACCTACGAGCAGTACTTC. This sequence joins TRBV5-1 and TRBJ2-5; 7 bases are a match to TRBD1. The J call may be in error: the DNA end matches TRBJ2-7 better. CDR1 and CDR2 (germline): SGHRS, YFSETQ. The CDR3 has 14 residues.

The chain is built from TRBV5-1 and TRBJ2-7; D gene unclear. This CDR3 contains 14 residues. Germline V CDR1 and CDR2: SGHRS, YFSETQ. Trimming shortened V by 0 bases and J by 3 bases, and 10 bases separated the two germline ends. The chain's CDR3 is CASSLEHRHYEQYF. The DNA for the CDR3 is TGCGCCAGCAGCTTGGAGCACAGACACTACGAGCAGTACTTC.

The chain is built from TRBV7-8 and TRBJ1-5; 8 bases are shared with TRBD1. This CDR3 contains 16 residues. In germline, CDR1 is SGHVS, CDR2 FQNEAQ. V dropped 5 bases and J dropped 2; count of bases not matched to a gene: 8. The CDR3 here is CASSTGQGDGNQPQHF. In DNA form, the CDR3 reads TGTGCCAGCAGCACCGGACAGGGCGATGGCAATCAGCCCCAGCATTTT.

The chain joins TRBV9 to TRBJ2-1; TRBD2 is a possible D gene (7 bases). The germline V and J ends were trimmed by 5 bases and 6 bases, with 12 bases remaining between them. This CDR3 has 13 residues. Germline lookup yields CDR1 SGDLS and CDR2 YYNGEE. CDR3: CASRGGGSNEQFF. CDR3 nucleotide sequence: TGTGCCAGCAGAGGGGGGGGGTCCAATGAGCAGTTCTTC.

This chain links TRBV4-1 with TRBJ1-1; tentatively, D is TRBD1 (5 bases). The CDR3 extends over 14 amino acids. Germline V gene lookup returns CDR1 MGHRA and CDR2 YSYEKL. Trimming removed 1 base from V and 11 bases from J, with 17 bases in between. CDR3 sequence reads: CASSQAGAGGLAFF. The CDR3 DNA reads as TGCGCCAGCAGCCAAGCCGGGGCGGGGGGTCTGGCTTTCTTT.

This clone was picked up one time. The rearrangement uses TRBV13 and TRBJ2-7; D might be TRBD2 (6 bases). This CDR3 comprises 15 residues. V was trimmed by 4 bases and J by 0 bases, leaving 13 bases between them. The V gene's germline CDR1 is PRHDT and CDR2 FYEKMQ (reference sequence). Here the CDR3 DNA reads TGTGCCAGCAGCTCTGCGGGATACCACTCCTACGAGCAGTACTTC. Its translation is CASSSAGYHSYEQYF.

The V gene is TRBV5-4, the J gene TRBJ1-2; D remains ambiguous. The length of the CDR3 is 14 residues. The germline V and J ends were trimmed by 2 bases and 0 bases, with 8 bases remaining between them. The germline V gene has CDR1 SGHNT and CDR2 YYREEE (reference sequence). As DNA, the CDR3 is TGTGCCAGCAGCTTTAGCGGAGCTAACTATGGCTACACCTTC. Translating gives CASSFSGANYGYTF.